This record concerns one T cell receptor beta chain sequence. Trimming pared 3 bases from V and 4 bases from J, leaving 28 bases between. Germline V lookup: CDR1 MDHEN, CDR2 SYDVKM. The CDR3 consists of 20 residues. These data come from a study of blood T cell repertoires in COVID-19. In the 2 weeks before study entry, exposed participants met a COVID-19 case, which was PCR-confirmed or clinician-diagnosed. Clones were read by immunoSEQ multiplex PCR, and TCRdb kept only the in-frame ones, dropping some. Counted here are over 130,000 clones, 84% occurring once; the ten biggest clones make up roughly 1.7%.

The TCR comes from a woman in her late teens or twenties who had been exposed to COVID-19. This chain connects TRBV28 to TRBJ1-3; no clear D gene. The sample comprised PBMCs or T cells enriched from blood (not recorded which). CDR3 sequence: CASSLDSGNEARGSGNTIYF. CDR3 bases: TGTGCCAGCAGTTTGGATTCCGGGAACGAGGCACGAGGCTCAGGAAACACCATATATTTT. The whole variable domain, remainder taken from reference TRBV28 and TRBJ1-3, is DVKVTQSSRYLVKRTGEKVFLECVQDMDHENMFWYRQDPGLGLRLIYFSYDVKMKEKGDIPEGYSVSREKKERFSLILESASTNQTSMYLCASSLDSGNEARGSGNTIYFGEGSWLTVV.